This T cell receptor (beta chain) was retrieved from a study of CD8+ T cells in alopecia areata. Following RNA extraction, reverse transcription yielded cDNA that acted as the sequencing template. Measured with immunoSEQ multiplex PCR; TCRdb has only the in-frame clones, and not every one. The table includes more than 90,000 clones, less than 75% detected once. Between the trimmed V and J ends, which lost 5 bases and 1 base, there was a span of 15 bases. CDR3 length equals 17 residues. CDR1 and CDR2 from the germline V gene are SGHTA and FQGNSA. The treatment denotes: oral pan-JAK inhibitor, 5-10 mg twice daily. In its sample, this clone was seen a few times. Antigen unknown. Whole-study results and caveats: Clonality was higher in lesional than normal scalp, especially in alopecia totalis/universalis. Sequencing of scalp samples also captures resident alphabeta T cells of normal skin. The study found tofacitinib significantly decreased scalp clonality and expanded CD8+ clones among the top 100.

This clonotype originated in a human donor with alopecia areata. Sequenced here: CD8+ T cells sorted from blood, sampled at week 4, from a patient treated with tofacitinib. The chain recombines TRBV7-2 with TRBJ2-6; weak D call: TRBD1 (6 bases). The CDR3, as DNA: TGTGCCAGCAGCCCGACTGGCCAGGGGTCTGGGGCCAACGTCCTGACTTTC. This codes for CASSPTGQGSGANVLTF.